The rows below give T cell receptor beta chains drawn from one sample of a study of shared clonotypes between healthy human individuals. Method: immunoSEQ multiplex PCR; TCRdb's copy keeps in-frame clones and lacks some. The sample contains roughly 2 million clones, about 95% of which appear only once. Input material: naive CD8+ T cells sorted from blood. These receptors all come from a young man in good health. Each CDR3 is given with its conserved first and last residue. A D gene is named only where the DNA matches it firmly. Some rows mark clone size as missing; the rest say once, few, many or name a class of expanded clone.

j_gene: TRBJ2-2; abundance: .; v_gene: TRBV6-1; d_gene: TRBD2; CDR3aa: CASSEWLAVDTGELFF; CDR3nt: TGTGCCAGCAGTGAGTGGCTAGCGGTGGACACCGGGGAGCTGTTTTTT
j_gene: TRBJ1-6; abundance: .; v_gene: TRBV30; d_gene: TRBD1; CDR3aa: CAWNPGTADSSYNSPLHF; CDR3nt: TGTGCCTGGAATCCCGGGACAGCCGACAGCTCCTATAATTCACCCCTCCACTTT
j_gene: TRBJ1-5; abundance: .; v_gene: TRBV7-2; d_gene: .; CDR3aa: CASSLAGASNQPQHF; CDR3nt: TGTGCCAGCAGCTTAGCGGGGGCGAGCAATCAGCCCCAGCATTTT
j_gene: TRBJ2-5; abundance: .; v_gene: TRBV5-4; d_gene: TRBD1; CDR3aa: CASSDDRGGEAQYF; CDR3nt: TGTGCCAGCAGCGATGACAGGGGAGGAGAGGCCCAGTACTTC
j_gene: TRBJ1-5; abundance: .; v_gene: TRBV4-1; d_gene: .; CDR3aa: CASSLTVVGQPQHF; CDR3nt: TGCGCCAGCAGCCTGACAGTGGTGGGGCAGCCCCAGCATTTT
j_gene: TRBJ2-7; abundance: .; v_gene: TRBV7-2; d_gene: .; CDR3aa: CASSLTEPYEQYF; CDR3nt: TGTGCCAGCAGCCTTACGGAGCCTTACGAGCAGTACTTC
j_gene: TRBJ2-2; abundance: once; v_gene: TRBV10-1; d_gene: .; CDR3aa: CASTSRLGGGELFF; CDR3nt: TGCGCCAGCACCTCGAGGCTAGGCGGCGGGGAGCTGTTTTTT
j_gene: TRBJ1-6; abundance: .; v_gene: TRBV2; d_gene: .; CDR3aa: CASSEDQNQDSPLHF; CDR3nt: TGTGCCAGCAGTGAAGATCAGAATCAAGACTCACCCCTCCACTTT
j_gene: TRBJ2-4; abundance: .; v_gene: TRBV11-2; d_gene: .; CDR3aa: CASSLSTAPKNIQYF; CDR3nt: TGTGCCAGCAGCCTTTCCACGGCCCCCAAAAACATTCAGTACTTC
j_gene: TRBJ1-5; abundance: .; v_gene: TRBV19; d_gene: .; CDR3aa: CASSMSLLYSNQPQHF; CDR3nt: TGTGCCAGTAGTATGAGTCTCCTCTATAGCAATCAGCCCCAGCATTTT
j_gene: TRBJ2-7; abundance: .; v_gene: TRBV11-2; d_gene: TRBD2; CDR3aa: CASSSTKLAGAYEQYF; CDR3nt: TGTGCCAGCAGCTCGACTAAACTAGCGGGGGCCTACGAGCAGTACTTC
j_gene: TRBJ1-4; abundance: .; v_gene: TRBV2; d_gene: TRBD1; CDR3aa: CASGQGRMYEKLFF; CDR3nt: TGTGCCAGCGGACAGGGAAGGATGTACGAAAAACTGTTTTTT
j_gene: TRBJ1-4; abundance: .; v_gene: TRBV6-1; d_gene: .; CDR3aa: CATKGQTNEKLFF; CDR3nt: TGTGCCACCAAGGGGCAAACTAATGAAAAACTGTTTTTT
j_gene: TRBJ2-7; abundance: .; v_gene: TRBV4-1; d_gene: TRBD1; CDR3aa: CASSQVLQGANYEQYF; CDR3nt: TGCGCCAGCAGCCAAGTTCTACAGGGGGCAAACTACGAGCAGTACTTC
j_gene: TRBJ2-7; abundance: once; v_gene: TRBV9; d_gene: TRBD1; CDR3aa: CASSPGTEYEQYF; CDR3nt: TGTGCCAGCAGCCCCGGGACAGAGTACGAGCAGTACTTC
j_gene: TRBJ2-3; abundance: .; v_gene: TRBV27; d_gene: .; CDR3aa: CATIAPEGNTQYF; CDR3nt: TGTGCCACCATAGCGCCAGAGGGAAATACGCAGTATTTT
j_gene: TRBJ2-1; abundance: .; v_gene: TRBV7-8; d_gene: .; CDR3aa: CASSLAANNEQFF; CDR3nt: TGTGCCAGCAGCTTAGCGGCTAACAATGAGCAGTTCTTC
j_gene: TRBJ2-2; abundance: .; v_gene: TRBV11-2; d_gene: .; CDR3aa: CASSLVKPGELFF; CDR3nt: TGTGCCAGCAGCTTAGTAAAACCCGGGGAGCTGTTTTTT
j_gene: TRBJ2-1; abundance: .; v_gene: TRBV7-9; d_gene: TRBD2; CDR3aa: CASSGTSGKSEQFF; CDR3nt: TGTGCCAGCAGCGGGACTAGCGGGAAATCTGAGCAGTTCTTC
j_gene: TRBJ1-2; abundance: few; v_gene: TRBV4-1; d_gene: .; CDR3aa: CASSQEGSGFGYTF; CDR3nt: TGCGCCAGCAGCCAAGAGGGAAGCGGGTTCGGCTACACCTTC
j_gene: TRBJ2-7; abundance: .; v_gene: TRBV14; d_gene: .; CDR3aa: CASSHGELSYEQYF; CDR3nt: TGTGCCAGCAGCCACGGGGAGCTCTCCTACGAGCAGTACTTC
j_gene: TRBJ2-1; abundance: .; v_gene: TRBV30; d_gene: .; CDR3aa: CAWGLGADPYEQFF; CDR3nt: TGTGCCTGGGGCCTCGGGGCGGATCCCTATGAGCAGTTCTTC
j_gene: TRBJ2-7; abundance: .; v_gene: TRBV7-9; d_gene: .; CDR3aa: CASSLAGRDHEQYF; CDR3nt: TGTGCCAGCAGCTTAGCAGGAAGAGATCACGAGCAGTACTTC
j_gene: TRBJ2-5; abundance: .; v_gene: TRBV9; d_gene: .; CDR3aa: CASSVPRDRLDETQYF; CDR3nt: TGTGCCAGCAGCGTCCCACGAGACAGATTGGATGAGACCCAGTACTTC
j_gene: TRBJ2-3; abundance: .; v_gene: TRBV6-5; d_gene: .; CDR3aa: CASSYVLGASDTQYF; CDR3nt: TGTGCCAGCAGTTACGTTTTGGGGGCATCTGATACGCAGTATTTT
j_gene: TRBJ2-2; abundance: once; v_gene: TRBV9; d_gene: TRBD2; CDR3aa: CASSDSGGFYTGELFF; CDR3nt: TGTGCCAGCAGCGATAGCGGGGGGTTTTACACCGGGGAGCTGTTTTTT
j_gene: TRBJ1-2; abundance: .; v_gene: TRBV30; d_gene: .; CDR3aa: CAWSVLQIYGYTF; CDR3nt: TGTGCCTGGAGTGTTCTACAGATCTATGGCTACACCTTC
j_gene: TRBJ1-2; abundance: .; v_gene: TRBV7-9; d_gene: .; CDR3aa: CASSDSYQGGYGYTF; CDR3nt: TGTGCCAGCAGCGACTCGTATCAGGGAGGCTATGGCTACACCTTC
j_gene: TRBJ2-1; abundance: .; v_gene: TRBV4-1; d_gene: TRBD2; CDR3aa: CASSQGVGGRDEQFF; CDR3nt: TGCGCCAGCAGCCAAGGGGTCGGTGGGAGGGATGAGCAGTTCTTC
j_gene: TRBJ1-1; abundance: .; v_gene: TRBV27; d_gene: .; CDR3aa: CASSPLGATEAFF; CDR3nt: TGTGCCAGCAGTCCTCTGGGGGCCACTGAAGCTTTCTTT
j_gene: TRBJ1-5; abundance: .; v_gene: TRBV4-1; d_gene: .; CDR3aa: CASSLNFGGNQPQHF; CDR3nt: TGCGCCAGCAGCCTCAACTTCGGCGGCAATCAGCCCCAGCATTTT
j_gene: TRBJ1-4; abundance: .; v_gene: TRBV2; d_gene: TRBD1; CDR3aa: CASRTGVTNEKLFF; CDR3nt: TGTGCCAGCAGGACAGGGGTAACTAATGAAAAACTGTTTTTT
j_gene: TRBJ2-5; abundance: .; v_gene: TRBV4-1; d_gene: TRBD2; CDR3aa: CASSPGVLAAQETQYF; CDR3nt: TGCGCCAGCAGCCCCGGGGTGCTAGCGGCCCAAGAGACCCAGTACTTC
j_gene: TRBJ2-7; abundance: .; v_gene: TRBV4-3; d_gene: TRBD1; CDR3aa: CASSPGTGGTYEQYF; CDR3nt: TGCGCCAGCAGCCCCGGGACAGGGGGTACCTACGAGCAGTACTTC
j_gene: TRBJ2-5; abundance: .; v_gene: TRBV6-5; d_gene: .; CDR3aa: CASSSGSQETQYF; CDR3nt: TGTGCCAGCAGTTCAGGGTCTCAAGAGACCCAGTACTTC
j_gene: TRBJ2-7; abundance: .; v_gene: TRBV4-1; d_gene: .; CDR3aa: CASSQDEEPALYEQYF; CDR3nt: TGCGCCAGCAGCCAAGATGAAGAGCCTGCTCTATACGAGCAGTACTTC
j_gene: TRBJ2-7; abundance: .; v_gene: TRBV28; d_gene: TRBD1; CDR3aa: CASSFTQGSYEQYF; CDR3nt: TGTGCCAGCAGTTTCACACAGGGGTCCTACGAGCAGTACTTC
j_gene: TRBJ1-2; abundance: .; v_gene: TRBV7-5; d_gene: .; CDR3aa: CARSSLGGYTF; CDR3nt: TGTGCCAGAAGCTCGCTTGGGGGCTACACCTTC
j_gene: TRBJ2-7; abundance: .; v_gene: TRBV18; d_gene: .; CDR3aa: CASSPPRGLGLYEQYF; CDR3nt: TGTGCCAGCTCACCACCCCGGGGCCTAGGCCTCTACGAGCAGTACTTC
j_gene: TRBJ1-1; abundance: .; v_gene: TRBV5-4; d_gene: TRBD1; CDR3aa: CASSLAVGQASTEAFF; CDR3nt: TGTGCCAGCAGCTTGGCGGTGGGACAGGCAAGCACTGAAGCTTTCTTT
j_gene: TRBJ2-2; abundance: .; v_gene: TRBV7-3; d_gene: .; CDR3aa: CASSLALTGELFF; CDR3nt: TGTGCCAGCAGCTTAGCGCTAACCGGGGAGCTGTTTTTT
j_gene: TRBJ2-7; abundance: .; v_gene: TRBV5-6; d_gene: .; CDR3aa: CASSWGSGTYEQYF; CDR3nt: TGTGCCAGCAGCTGGGGATCCGGAACCTACGAGCAGTACTTC
j_gene: TRBJ2-2; abundance: .; v_gene: TRBV9; d_gene: .; CDR3aa: CASSRDDTGELFF; CDR3nt: TGTGCCAGCAGCCGGGATGACACCGGGGAGCTGTTTTTT
j_gene: TRBJ1-6; abundance: .; v_gene: TRBV27; d_gene: .; CDR3aa: CASSSPTQQGSNSPLHF; CDR3nt: TGTGCCAGCAGTTCCCCTACGCAACAGGGTAGTAATTCACCCCTCCACTTT
j_gene: TRBJ1-1; abundance: once; v_gene: TRBV14; d_gene: .; CDR3aa: CASSLYRETEAFF; CDR3nt: TGTGCCAGCAGCCTGTACAGGGAAACTGAAGCTTTCTTT
j_gene: TRBJ1-1; abundance: .; v_gene: TRBV27; d_gene: TRBD1; CDR3aa: CASSLRTGWTEAFF; CDR3nt: TGTGCCAGCAGTCTCCGGACAGGGTGGACTGAAGCTTTCTTT
j_gene: TRBJ2-2; abundance: .; v_gene: TRBV29-1; d_gene: .; CDR3aa: CSVVRQTGELFF; CDR3nt: TGCAGCGTTGTGCGGCAAACCGGGGAGCTGTTTTTT
j_gene: TRBJ2-7; abundance: .; v_gene: TRBV6-1; d_gene: .; CDR3aa: CASTDWTPAYEQYF; CDR3nt: TGTGCCTCTACTGATTGGACACCAGCCTACGAGCAGTACTTC
j_gene: TRBJ2-3; abundance: .; v_gene: TRBV19; d_gene: .; CDR3aa: CASSMDSTDTQYF; CDR3nt: TGTGCCAGTAGTATGGACAGCACAGATACGCAGTATTTT
j_gene: TRBJ2-7; abundance: .; v_gene: TRBV27; d_gene: TRBD1; CDR3aa: CASSGQGSNEQYF; CDR3nt: TGTGCCAGCTCCGGACAGGGTTCGAACGAGCAGTACTTC
j_gene: TRBJ2-3; abundance: .; v_gene: TRBV4-1; d_gene: TRBD1; CDR3aa: CASSQEDTGATDTQYF; CDR3nt: TGCGCCAGCAGCCAAGAAGACACAGGGGCCACAGATACGCAGTATTTT
j_gene: TRBJ2-7; abundance: .; v_gene: TRBV27; d_gene: TRBD1; CDR3aa: CASVDRGYSYEQYF; CDR3nt: TGTGCCAGCGTCGACAGGGGGTACAGCTACGAGCAGTACTTC
j_gene: TRBJ2-5; abundance: .; v_gene: TRBV6-1; d_gene: TRBD2; CDR3aa: CASNPAGGWEETQYF; CDR3nt: TGTGCCAGCAACCCAGCGGGAGGGTGGGAAGAGACCCAGTACTTC